Listed here are 10 T cell receptor beta chains from one sample, sequenced in a study of blood T cell repertoires in COVID-19. TCRdb's copy holds only in-frame clones and misses some; the assay was immunoSEQ multiplex PCR. The sample has some 58,000 clones, 65% to 90% seen once; the top ten hold roughly 10%. Sequenced: peripheral blood. The source is a middle-aged man with COVID-19, enrolled during active disease.

In this sample, this clone is medium-sized. The rearrangement joins TRBV19 to TRBJ1-1; 7 bases agree with TRBD1. V lost 5 bases and J lost 1; bases outside the gene matches: 10. The CDR3 length is 16 residues. Germline CDR1 LNHDA, CDR2 SQIVND (reference sequence). The CDR3 DNA sequence: TGTGCCAGTAGTCCACAGCTGGACAGGTGGAACACTGAAGCTTTCTTT. It codes for CASSPQLDRWNTEAFF.

The J gene is TRBJ1-2, the V gene TRBV27; TRBD1 agrees at 7 bases. Germline CDR1 is MNHEY and CDR2 is SMNVEV (reference sequence). The junction had 5 bases not matched to a gene; V was cut back by 2 bases and J by 2 bases. This CDR3 comprises 15 residues. The CDR3, as DNA: TGTGCCAGCAGTTTAAGGACAGGAACAAACTATGGCTACACCTTC. Its translation is CASSLRTGTNYGYTF.

The chain has TRBV4-2 and TRBJ1-1; 9 nucleotides match TRBD1. V dropped 7 bases and J dropped 10; count of bases not matched to a gene: 13. Germline CDR1 is LGHNA and CDR2 is YNFKEQ. This CDR3 has 14 residues. This CDR3 reads CASTYLQGAKRAFF. DNA of the CDR3: TGTGCCAGCACATACTTACAGGGGGCGAAGAGAGCTTTCTTT.

This sequence joins TRBV11-2 and TRBJ2-1; D might be TRBD2 (6 bases). CDR1 and CDR2 from the germline V gene are SGHAT and FQNNGV. The CDR3 totals 15 residues. V lost 1 base, J lost 7 bases, and 14 bases lay in between. DNA for the CDR3: TGTGCCAGCAGCTTAGTTGAGGGACGGGGGAATGAGCAGTTCTTC. It specifies CASSLVEGRGNEQFF.

For this clone: An end of the junction does not agree with germline; a read error may underlie this. This chain uses TRBV7-7 with TRBJ1-1; D gene unclear. Looked up from germline, CDR1 is SSHAT and CDR2 is FNYEAQ (reference sequence). The CDR3 length is 14 residues. CDR3: CASSLAAGRTEAFF. CDR3 nucleotide sequence: TGTGCTAGCAGCTTAGCGGCAGGTAGGACTGAAGCTTTCTTT.

Comment on this clone: A junction end diverges from the germline sequence, so it may reflect a read error. The chain joins TRBV12-3 or TRBV12-4 to TRBJ2-3; 13 bases align to TRBD2. There are 11 residues in the CDR3. The CDR3 coding sequence is TGTGCCAGCAGTGCGGGACTAGCGGGGATTTTT. It encodes CASSAGLAGIF.

The gene calls are TRBV6-1 and TRBJ2-6; TRBD1 aligns across 9 bases. The V segment lost 4 bases and the J segment 0 bases; nucleotides outside the gene matches: 7. The CDR3 is 18 residues long. CDR1 and CDR2 from the germline V gene are MNHNS and SASEGT. The CDR3: CASSARGTGTSGANVLTF. The CDR3 DNA follows: TGTGCCAGCAGTGCGCGCGGGACAGGGACCTCTGGGGCCAACGTCCTGACTTTC.

The rearrangement joins TRBV20-1 to TRBJ2-1; 8 bases are a match to TRBD2. The CDR3 runs to 17 residues. Germline CDR1 and CDR2: DFQATT and SNEGSKA (reference sequence). Losses at the gene ends were 3 bases for V and 5 bases for J; bases not matched to a gene: 15. The CDR3 bases are TGCAGTGCTAGTGGCCTAGCGGGCGGGGTTGGGGACAATGAGCAGTTCTTC. Translating gives CSASGLAGGVGDNEQFF.

V and J are TRBV9 and TRBJ2-1, with a possible D match to TRBD2 (6 bases). Trimming took off 3 bases at V and 5 bases at J, with 15 bases between the two ends. The CDR3 runs to 15 residues. CDR1 and CDR2 from the germline V gene are SGDLS and YYNGEE. The CDR3 nucleotides are TGTGCCAGCAGCGGGGGGGAGGCGCGTCACAATGAGCAGTTCTTC. Translated, it gives CASSGGEARHNEQFF.

Ten or more counts support this clone. Distinct nucleotide sequences in the sample also encode this CDR3. J is TRBJ2-7 and V is TRBV5-1, with 8 nucleotides matching TRBD2. Germline trimming cut 2 bases from V and 3 bases from J; bases unmatched to any gene: 4. The CDR3 spans 14 residues. Per the germline V gene, CDR1 is SGHRS and CDR2 is YFSETQ. CDR3: CASSLTGGNYEQYF. The CDR3 DNA is TGCGCCAGCAGCTTAACGGGGGGGAACTACGAGCAGTACTTC.